This TCR beta chain stems from a study of blood T cell repertoires in COVID-19. Study information: Samples taken during acute and convalescent COVID-19 were collected in the United States, Italy and Spain.

The germline gives CDR1 GTSNPN, CDR2 SVGIG (reference sequence). This CDR3 region has 14 residues. The germline V and J ends were trimmed by 0 bases and 6 bases, with 11 bases remaining between them. As processed by the authors: Estimation of nucleated cell counts relied on the amplification of reference gene primers. TCRdb's table, derived via immunoSEQ multiplex PCR, lists solely in-frame clones and lacks some. From that table come the V and J calls and clone size; the DNA was used to work out D and trimming. The top ten clones hold roughly 5% of a sample with 75,000 to 95,000 clones, 70% to 80% of them seen once.

This TCR was sampled from a woman of 80 years or more with active or convalescent COVID-19. This chain links TRBV30 with TRBJ2-2, with D tentatively TRBD1 (7 bases). Sequenced material: peripheral blood. CDR3 in DNA: TGTGCCTGGAGTGTAGGCAGGGGGGCCGGGGAGCTGTTTTTT. It translates to CAWSVGRGAGELFF.